Listed here are 25 T cell receptor beta chains from one sample, sequenced in a study of monozygotic twins with cystic fibrosis (dated by TCRdb to the early 2020s). The library was built by means of the immunoSEQ multiplex PCR assay. Entries here come from immuneACCESS through TCRdb and include only in-frame sequences with V and J called. Some clones fail to appear in such tables; in the studies checked, an unresolved V gene covers under half of the shortfall, and the cause of the remainder is unknown. Across this sample there are 17,000 or so clones, with about 96% seen only once. About 0.62% of the sample belongs to the ten largest clones. The sequencing input was blood. The receptors stem from a girl aged 2 to 9 with cystic fibrosis.

V is TRBV27 and J is TRBJ1-1; D is perhaps TRBD1 (6 bases). Germline-derived CDR1 and CDR2 are MNHEY and SMNVEV (reference sequence). The CDR3 covers 13 residues. V lost 0 bases to trimming and J lost 6 bases, with 8 bases between them. This CDR3 is CASSLSPGAEAFF. The CDR3 DNA is TGTGCCAGCAGTTTATCCCCAGGGGCTGAAGCTTTCTTT.

This chain joins TRBV9 and TRBJ1-3; TRBD1 matches 7 bases. Looked up from germline, CDR1 is SGDLS and CDR2 is YYNGEE. This CDR3 has 16 residues. Trimming removed 6 bases from V and 0 bases from J; junction bases left unmatched: 9. The CDR3 loop reads CASTEGAGYSGNTIYF. CDR3 in DNA: TGTGCCAGCACCGAGGGGGCCGGATACTCTGGAAACACCATATATTTT.

The rearrangement joins TRBV18 to TRBJ2-7; D unresolved. CDR1 is KGHSH and CDR2 is LQKENI in the germline V gene. V lost 8 bases to trimming and J lost 5 bases, with 16 bases between them. CDR3 length: 13 amino acids. The CDR3 region is CASKGYVVDEQYF. The DNA for the CDR3 is TGTGCCAGCAAGGGTTACGTCGTCGACGAGCAGTACTTC.

The rearrangement uses TRBV7-6 and TRBJ2-7; D ambiguous. Germline V gene data show CDR1 as SGHVS and CDR2 as FNYEAQ. Trimming stripped 1 base from V and 8 bases from J, with 15 bases between. CDR3 length: 14 residues. DNA of the CDR3: TGTGCCAGCAGCTTAGGGGCTGGGATGGGCCAGCAGTACTTC. Residues: CASSLGAGMGQQYF.

This clone showed up just once. The chain combines TRBV11-2 with TRBJ1-2; no definite D call. V was cut by 0 bases and J by 2 bases, with 10 bases left in between. The CDR3 is 15 amino acids. CDR1 is SGHAT, CDR2 FQNNGV, per germline. The CDR3 sequence is CASSLDGGRNYGYTF. Written as DNA, the CDR3 is TGTGCCAGCAGCTTAGATGGCGGACGGAACTATGGCTACACCTTC.

The rearrangement uses TRBV2 and TRBJ1-2; D is perhaps TRBD1 (6 bases). The V gene lost 3 bases and the J gene lost 4 bases, with 12 bases spanning the gap. The CDR3 length is 14 residues. Germline V gives CDR1 SNHLY, CDR2 FYNNEI. This CDR3 is CASSDTGLGYGYTF. CDR3 sequence (DNA): TGTGCCAGCAGTGATACAGGGCTGGGCTATGGCTACACCTTC.

The CDR3 bases are TGTGCCAGCAGTGTTGGTGGGGCCACAGATACGCAGTATTTT. Protein sequence: CASSVGGATDTQYF. V usage is TRBV2 and J usage is TRBJ2-3, with D maybe TRBD1 (5 bases). The ends were cut back, 4 bases at V and 2 bases at J, with 10 bases in the middle. This CDR3 has 14 amino acids. The germline CDR1 and CDR2 sequences are SNHLY and FYNNEI.

V and J are TRBV4-3 and TRBJ2-1; the D call may be TRBD1 or TRBD2 (5 bases each). Germline-derived CDR1 and CDR2 are LGHNA and YSLEER. Trimming cost V 0 bases and J 0 bases, with 6 bases left between them. CDR3 length equals 15 residues. The CDR3 DNA sequence: TGCGCCAGCAGCCAAGAAGGGACCTCCTACAATGAGCAGTTCTTC. Translating it yields CASSQEGTSYNEQFF.

This chain's CDR3 is CASSLLGQEYEQYF. The DNA of the CDR3 is TGTGCCAGCAGTTTATTAGGTCAGGAGTACGAGCAGTACTTC. The chain is built from TRBV27 and TRBJ2-7; D unresolved. Germline V CDR1 and CDR2: MNHEY, SMNVEV (reference sequence). This CDR3 spans 14 amino acids. V dropped 1 base and J dropped 4 bases, with 11 bases sitting between them.

The chain is built from TRBV7-9 and TRBJ2-1; 8 bases map to TRBD2. The CDR3 length is 15 residues. The V and J ends lost 4 bases and 13 bases, in that order; junction bases with no gene match: 15. CDR1 is SEHNR, CDR2 FQNEAQ, per germline (reference sequence). In DNA form, the CDR3 reads TGTGCCAGCAGCTCGGTTCTAGCGGGCGCTGAGCAACAGTTCTTC. Amino acid sequence: CASSSVLAGAEQQFF.

The chain recombines TRBV4-3 with TRBJ1-2, with TRBD1 as a possible D gene (5 bases). V was cut by 5 bases and J by 4 bases, with 23 bases left in between. The CDR3 has 17 amino acids. Germline V CDR1 and CDR2: LGHNA, YSLEER. CDR3 protein: CASSLGATLAPPYGYTF. CDR3 bases: TGCGCCAGCAGCTTAGGGGCGACCCTAGCACCTCCCTATGGCTACACCTTC.

This clone occurred a few times. V gene TRBV14 combines with J gene TRBJ1-1; D not resolved. The V and J ends lost 2 bases and 3 bases respectively, with 10 bases between them. The CDR3 runs 14 residues. Germline lookup yields CDR1 SGHDN and CDR2 FVKESK. CDR3 in DNA: TGTGCCAGCAGCCAAACCGGGTTACACACTGAAGCTTTCTTT. Its protein is CASSQTGLHTEAFF. Looking up the rest from reference TRBV14 and TRBJ1-1 gives the full variable domain: EAGVTQFPSHSVIEKGQTVTLRCDPISGHDNLYWYRRVMGKEIKFLLHFVKESKQDESGMPNNRFLAERTGGTYSTLKVQPAELEDSGVYFCASSQTGLHTEAFFGQGTRLTVV.

The V call is TRBV5-1, the J call TRBJ2-3; possibly TRBD1 for D (5 bases). The CDR3 extends over 16 amino acids. Between the trimmed V and J ends, which lost 8 bases and 11 bases, there was a span of 30 bases. Per the germline V gene, CDR1 is SGHRS and CDR2 is YFSETQ. As DNA, the CDR3 is TGCGCCAGGATCTTCCTGCAGGGCGTTTTTCTCATGTTGCAGTATTTT. Protein: CARIFLQGVFLMLQYF.

V gene TRBV10-1 combines with J gene TRBJ2-2; D gene unclear. The germline CDR1 and CDR2 sequences are WNHNN and SYGVQD (reference sequence). This CDR3 is built from 14 residues. Trimming stripped 2 bases from V and 4 bases from J, with 8 bases between. The CDR3 spells CASSESFGTGELFF. Written as DNA, the CDR3 is TGCGCCAGCAGTGAGAGTTTTGGCACCGGGGAGCTGTTTTTT.

This clone was counted a single time. This sequence joins TRBV10-1 and TRBJ1-4; no firm D call. V was shortened by 5 bases and J by 6 bases, with 10 bases between the two germline ends. Germline-derived CDR1 and CDR2 are WNHNN and SYGVQD (reference sequence). The CDR3 extends over 13 amino acids. The CDR3 reads CASSPNTDEKLFF. In DNA form, the CDR3 reads TGCGCCAGCAGTCCCAATACGGATGAAAAACTGTTTTTT.

This chain uses TRBV7-9 with TRBJ1-1; no clear D gene. Deletions cut 1 base from V and 1 base from J, with 7 bases between. Germline assignment: CDR1 SEHNR and CDR2 FQNEAQ (reference sequence). CDR3 length: 14 amino acids. The CDR3 sequence: CASSLVAGNTEAFF. The CDR3, as DNA: TGTGCCAGCAGCTTAGTCGCTGGGAACACTGAAGCTTTCTTT. The variable domain in full, completed from reference TRBV7-9 and TRBJ1-1, reads DTGVSQNPRHKITKRGQNVTFRCDPISEHNRLYWYRQTLGQGPEFLTYFQNEAQLEKSRLLSDRFSAERPKGSFSTLEIQRTEQGDSAMYLCASSLVAGNTEAFFGQGTRLTVV.

The V call is TRBV9, the J call TRBJ1-1; TRBD1 might be the D (5 bases). The CDR3 is 15 residues long. V lost 0 bases, J lost 4 bases, and 13 bases lay in between. Looked up from germline, CDR1 is SGDLS and CDR2 is YYNGEE. CDR3 DNA: TGTGCCAGCAGCGTAGGGGCCTTTCAGGGCACTGAAGCTTTCTTT. This sequence encodes CASSVGAFQGTEAFF.

The V and J genes are TRBV14 and TRBJ1-1, with D unclear. Trimming took 0 bases from V and 1 from J, leaving 6 bases between them. Per the germline V gene, CDR1 is SGHDN and CDR2 is FVKESK. This CDR3 contains 14 residues. The CDR3 DNA is TGTGCCAGCAGCCAAGATCGGGGGAACACTGAAGCTTTCTTT. This gives the protein CASSQDRGNTEAFF.

This chain uses TRBV5-6 with TRBJ2-6; D remains unclear. V gave up 1 base and J gave up 0 bases, with 8 bases separating them. Germline V gene lookup returns CDR1 SGHDT and CDR2 YYEEEE. This CDR3 contains 16 residues. CDR3 nucleotide sequence: TGTGCCAGCAGCTTGATCAAACGCTCTGGGGCCAACGTCCTGACTTTC. Amino acids: CASSLIKRSGANVLTF. Supplemented by reference TRBV5-6 and TRBJ2-6, the full variable domain reads DAGVTQSPTHLIKTRGQQVTLRCSPKSGHDTVSWYQQALGQGPQFIFQYYEEEERQRGNFPDRFSGHQFPNYSSELNVNALLLGDSALYLCASSLIKRSGANVLTFGAGSRLTVL.

The V gene is TRBV4-1, the J gene TRBJ2-3; D remains ambiguous. CDR1 and CDR2 from the germline V gene are MGHRA and YSYEKL. The ends were cut back, 2 bases at V and 0 bases at J, with 12 bases in the middle. The length of the CDR3 is 16 residues. CDR3 amino acids: CASSQNSGKSTDTQYF. CDR3 coding DNA: TGCGCCAGCAGCCAAAATAGTGGGAAAAGCACAGATACGCAGTATTTT.

The CDR3 protein is CASSLVGTGLADTQYF. DNA of the CDR3: TGTGCCAGCAGCTTAGTGGGGACAGGCCTTGCAGATACGCAGTATTTT. The chain couples TRBV11-3 to TRBJ2-3; 8 bases fit TRBD1. The CDR3 spans 16 residues. V shed 1 base, J shed 4 bases, and the junction held 7 bases outside the gene matches. Germline loops: CDR1 SGHNT, CDR2 YENEEA.

The chain is built from TRBV16 and TRBJ2-1, with D tentatively TRBD2 (6 bases). V dropped 2 bases and J dropped 2 bases, with 10 bases sitting between them. The V gene's germline CDR1 is KGHSY and CDR2 FQNENV. CDR3 length equals 15 residues. As DNA, the CDR3 is TGTGCCAGCAGCCAAGGGTCGGGGGCCTACAATGAGCAGTTCTTC. Translating it yields CASSQGSGAYNEQFF.

The chain joins TRBV23-1 to TRBJ1-1; D ambiguous. TRBV23-1 belongs to the ORF category, with a function that is uncertain. The CDR3 runs 12 residues. V was pared by 9 bases and J by 0 bases, with 8 bases between. CDR3 DNA sequence: TGCGCCAGTGGGGAATTGAACACTGAAGCTTTCTTT. Protein: CASGELNTEAFF.

This sequence joins TRBV27 and TRBJ1-1; D may be TRBD1 (6 bases). V lost 5 bases and J 0 bases, leaving 13 bases between the germline ends. CDR1 and CDR2 from the germline V gene are MNHEY and SMNVEV (reference sequence). This CDR3 comprises 15 residues. The DNA for the CDR3 is TGTGCCAGCAGTGTCAACAGGGAAATGAACACTGAAGCTTTCTTT. It is translated as CASSVNREMNTEAFF.

This chain connects TRBV9 to TRBJ2-5, with D unresolved. CDR1 is SGDLS, CDR2 YYNGEE, per germline. There are 13 residues in the CDR3. V was shortened by 1 base and J by 1 base, with 5 bases between the two germline ends. In nucleotides, the CDR3 is TGTGCCAGCAGCGTATCGGGCCAAGAGACCCAGTACTTC. It yields the protein CASSVSGQETQYF.